Each of the 18 T cell receptor beta chains below was sequenced from the same sample in a study of immune characterization of retroperitoneal liposarcoma. A single record per CDR3 protein comes from TCRdb applying MiXCR to the PCR reads. Among fewer than 20,000 distinct CDR3 sequences listed, 37% were seen once. What was sequenced was blood. All receptors derive from a male donor with retroperitoneal liposarcoma.

The chain links TRBV6-1 to TRBJ2-3; D might be TRBD2 (5 bases). V was pared by 4 bases and J by 12 bases, with 23 bases between. Germline V gives CDR1 MNHNS, CDR2 SASEGT. The CDR3 consists of 15 residues. CDR3 bases: TGTGCCAGCAGTGGAGAGGGAGTGCTGCAAGAGACCCAGTATTTT. Amino acids: CASSGEGVLQETQYF.

On this clonotype: Its ends do not fully match the called genes, so a read error is possible. The chain recombines TRBV6-1 with TRBJ2-7, with D possibly being TRBD1 or TRBD2 (5 bases each). Germline lookup yields CDR1 MNHNS and CDR2 SASEGT. CDR3 length: 15 residues. CDR3 sequence: CASREGDPSPYEQYF. The CDR3 region has the DNA TGTGCCAGCAGGGAAGGGGACCCAAGCCCCTACGAGCAGTACTTC.

The table lists this clonotype with many counts. V is TRBV6-1 and J is TRBJ2-1; D gene ambiguous. With 9 bases removed from V and 10 bases from J, the gap between germline ends came to 13 bases. This CDR3 comprises 11 residues. Germline CDR1 is MNHNS and CDR2 is SASEGT. This CDR3 reads CASGSSYEQFF. The CDR3, as DNA: TGTGCCAGTGGAAGCTCCTACGAGCAGTTCTTC.

This clonotype has ten or more counts. The chain employs TRBV6-5 and TRBJ2-1; TRBD1 agrees at 8 bases. The CDR3 is 14 residues long. The trim removed 4 bases at V and 5 bases at J, leaving 4 bases unmatched. The germline V gene encodes CDR1 MNHEY and CDR2 SVGAGI. This CDR3 reads CASSSTDRDNEQFF. The DNA of the CDR3 is TGTGCCAGCAGTTCCACGGACAGGGACAATGAGCAGTTCTTC.

J is TRBJ1-1 and V is TRBV6-1, with D perhaps TRBD1 (6 bases). There are 13 residues in the CDR3. Trimming removed 7 bases from V and 0 bases from J, with 9 bases in between. The V gene's germline CDR1 is MNHNS and CDR2 SASEGT. The CDR3 loop reads CASKAGVNTEAFF. As DNA, the CDR3 is TGTGCCAGCAAGGCAGGGGTGAACACTGAAGCTTTCTTT.

This clonotype has ten or more counts. This chain links TRBV7-8 with TRBJ1-1; unclear D gene. Trimming shortened V by 5 bases and J by 0 bases, and 10 bases separated the two germline ends. The CDR3 is made up of 14 amino acids. In germline, CDR1 is SGHVS, CDR2 FQNEAQ. CDR3 sequence: CASSPGPMNTEAFF. Written as DNA, the CDR3 is TGTGCCAGCAGCCCCGGACCCATGAACACTGAAGCTTTCTTT. Full variable domain (outside the CDR3, taken from reference TRBV7-8 and TRBJ1-1): GAGVSQSPRYKVAKRGQDVALRCDPISGHVSLFWYQQALGQGPEFLTYFQNEAQLDKSGLPSDRFFAERPEGSVSTLKIQRTQQEDSAVYLCASSPGPMNTEAFFGQGTRLTVV.

Worth noting for this clonotype: The CDR3 does not close with the conserved phenylalanine or tryptophan, likely indicating a read error. The limits of the CDR3 on the DNA are not certain, so only TCRdb's listed CDR3 is given. The chain links TRBV6-1 to TRBJ2-3; the D call TRBD2 from the table was never checked on the DNA. Germline CDR1 and CDR2: MNHNS and SASEGT. The length of the CDR3 is 20 amino acids, counting both ends. The CDR3 is CASSEVQSPSGGRTYNEQYS.

The J gene is TRBJ2-3, the V gene TRBV11-2; D uncertain. The end of the DNA is better explained by TRBJ2-7, so the J call may be wrong. CDR3 size: 12 residues. The germline V gene encodes CDR1 SGHAT and CDR2 FQNNGV. The CDR3 loop reads CASSLNDYEQYF. In DNA form, the CDR3 reads TGTGCCAGCAGCTTAAACGACTACGAGCAGTACTTC.

In its sample, this clonotype was seen many times. V gene TRBV6-1 combines with J gene TRBJ2-4; D is perhaps TRBD2 (6 bases). CDR3 length: 21 residues. The V end was cut by 5 bases, the J end by 2 bases, with 31 bases between. Germline V gene lookup returns CDR1 MNHNS and CDR2 SASEGT. In nucleotides, the CDR3 is TGTGCCAGCAGTTCACGACGGAGGGATACCCCCTATGGGTTATCCAAAAACATTCAGTACTTC. It specifies CASSSRRRDTPYGLSKNIQYF.

Relative to its sample, this clonotype is medium-sized. V and J are TRBV7-6 and TRBJ2-1; D gene uncertain. The J call may be mistaken, given a closer DNA end match to TRBJ2-7. The CDR3 contains 15 residues. Germline CDR1 SGHVS, CDR2 FNYEAQ. CDR3 bases: TGTGCCAGCAGCCCCACCTCTCCCGGGCCTAGCGAGCAGTACTTC. Translation: CASSPTSPGPSEQYF.

The V gene is TRBV7-2, the J gene TRBJ2-7, with D possibly matching TRBD2 (7 bases). The CDR3 runs to 15 residues. Trimming took 1 base from V and 11 from J, leaving 21 bases between them. CDR1 SGHTA and CDR2 FQGNSA come from the germline V gene. The CDR3 loop is CASSLDGGGYNEEYF. For the CDR3, the DNA is TGTGCCAGCAGCTTAGATGGCGGGGGCTACAATGAGGAGTACTTC. The full variable domain, rest sourced from reference TRBV7-2 and TRBJ2-7, is GAGVSQSPSNKVTEKGKDVELRCDPISGHTALYWYRQSLGQGLEFLIYFQGNSAPDKSGLPSDRFSAERTGGSVSTLTIQRTQQEDSAVYLCASSLDGGGYNEEYFGPGTRLTVT.

The chain links TRBV6-1 to TRBJ1-2; D gene unclear. Germline V CDR1 and CDR2: MNHNS, SASEGT. V dropped 5 bases and J dropped 4 bases, with 14 bases sitting between them. The length of the CDR3 is 14 residues. CDR3 nucleotides: TGTGCCAGCAGTAAACCCCAGCAACTCTATGGCTACACCTTC. Translating gives CASSKPQQLYGYTF.

The genes are TRBV11-3 and TRBJ1-1, with TRBD1 as a possible D gene (5 bases). The germline V and J ends were trimmed by 4 bases and 1 base, with 13 bases remaining between them. CDR1 is SGHNT, CDR2 YENEEA, per germline. This CDR3 region has 15 residues. CDR3 sequence (DNA): TGTGCCAGCAGCTCTAGGGTTGGGACGAACACTGAAGCTTTCTTT. It encodes CASSSRVGTNTEAFF.

This clonotype has only a few counts. The chain recombines TRBV27 with TRBJ2-1; TRBD1 matches at 10 bases. This CDR3 has 16 amino acids. The V gene's germline CDR1 is MNHEY and CDR2 SMNVEV (reference sequence). The V gene end was trimmed by 4 bases and the J gene end by 4 bases; junction bases not matched to a gene: 7. The CDR3 nucleotides read TGTGCCAGCAGTTCTAACCGGGACAGGGGTTACAATGAGCAGTTCTTC. Its protein is CASSSNRDRGYNEQFF.

This chain links TRBV7-8 with TRBJ2-4; D may be TRBD2 (5 bases). CDR1 is SGHVS, CDR2 FQNEAQ, per germline. Trimming removed 2 bases at V and 13 bases at J, with 18 bases between. The CDR3 runs to 14 residues. CDR3 sequence reads: CASSLSGGVGEQYF. CDR3 DNA sequence: TGTGCCAGCAGCTTATCCGGCGGAGTGGGAGAGCAGTACTTC.

The chain recombines TRBV7-2 with TRBJ1-5; D remains ambiguous. CDR1 and CDR2 (germline): SGHTA, FQGNSA. The CDR3 has 12 amino acids. With 4 bases removed from V and 3 bases from J, the gap between germline ends came to 4 bases. CDR3 region: CASSSFNQPQHF. CDR3 in DNA: TGTGCCAGCAGCTCCTTCAATCAGCCCCAGCATTTT.

In this sample, this clonotype turned up a few times. The genes are TRBV6-5 and TRBJ2-1; 7 bases match TRBD2. Trimming took 8 bases from V and 7 from J; bases not matched to a gene: 8. Germline loops: CDR1 MNHEY, CDR2 SVGAGI. The length of the CDR3 is 13 residues. The CDR3 DNA sequence: TGTGCCAGCGGGTCCCTGGGGGGGAATGAGCAGTTCTTC. This encodes CASGSLGGNEQFF.

This clonotype was counted ten times or more. J is TRBJ2-5 and V is TRBV24-1; D not certain. The CDR3 length is 12 residues. V lost 1 base and J lost 11, with 10 bases in between. Germline CDR1 reads KGHDR; CDR2 reads SFDVKD. In DNA form, the CDR3 reads TGTGCCACCAGTGATTTCCGACTTGAGCAGTACTTC. Amino acids: CATSDFRLEQYF.